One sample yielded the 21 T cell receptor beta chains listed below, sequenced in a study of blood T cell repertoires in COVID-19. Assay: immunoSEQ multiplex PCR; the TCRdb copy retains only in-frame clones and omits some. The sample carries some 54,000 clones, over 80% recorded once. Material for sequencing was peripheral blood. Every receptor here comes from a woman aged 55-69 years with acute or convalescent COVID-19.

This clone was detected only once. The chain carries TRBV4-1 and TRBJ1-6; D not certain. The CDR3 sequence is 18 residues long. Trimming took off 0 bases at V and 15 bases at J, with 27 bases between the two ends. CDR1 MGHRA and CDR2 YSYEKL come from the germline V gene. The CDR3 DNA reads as TGCGCCAGCAGCCAAGATAGTGTATCGGGATCAGGTCCCAACGGCCTCCACTTT. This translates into CASSQDSVSGSGPNGLHF.

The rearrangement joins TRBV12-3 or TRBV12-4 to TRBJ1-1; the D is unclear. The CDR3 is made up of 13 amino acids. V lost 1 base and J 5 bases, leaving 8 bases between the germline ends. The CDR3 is CASSLGGRTEAFF. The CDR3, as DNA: TGTGCCAGCAGTTTAGGAGGGAGGACTGAAGCTTTCTTT.

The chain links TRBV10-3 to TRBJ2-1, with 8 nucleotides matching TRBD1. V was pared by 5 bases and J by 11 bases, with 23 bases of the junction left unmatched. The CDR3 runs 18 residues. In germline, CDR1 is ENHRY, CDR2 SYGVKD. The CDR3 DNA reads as TGTGCCATCAGTAAAGGATCGCTAATGCAGGGGGCCGGTGTGAAGCAGTTCTTC. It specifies CAISKGSLMQGAGVKQFF.

This chain's CDR3 is CASSRGTAEEAFF. In nucleotides, the CDR3 is TGTGCCAGCAGCAGAGGGACTGCTGAAGAAGCTTTCTTT. V and J are TRBV28 and TRBJ1-1; a possible D gene is TRBD1 (5 bases). The V gene lost 6 bases and the J gene lost 8 bases, with 16 bases spanning the gap. Germline V gene sequence: CDR1 MDHEN, CDR2 SYDVKM. The CDR3 has 13 amino acids.

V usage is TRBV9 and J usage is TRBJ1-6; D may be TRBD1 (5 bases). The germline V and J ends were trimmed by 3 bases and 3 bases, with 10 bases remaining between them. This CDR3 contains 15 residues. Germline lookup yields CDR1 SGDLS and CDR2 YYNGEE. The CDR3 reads CASSAQGGYNSPLHF. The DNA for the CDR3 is TGTGCCAGCAGCGCCCAGGGCGGCTATAATTCACCCCTCCACTTT.

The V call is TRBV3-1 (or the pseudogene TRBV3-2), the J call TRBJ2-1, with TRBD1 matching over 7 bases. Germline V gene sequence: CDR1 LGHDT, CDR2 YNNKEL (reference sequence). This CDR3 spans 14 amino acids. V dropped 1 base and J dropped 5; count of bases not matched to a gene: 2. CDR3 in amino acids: CASSQGGQNNEQFF. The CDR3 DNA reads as TGTGCCAGCAGCCAAGGGGGACAGAACAATGAGCAGTTCTTC.

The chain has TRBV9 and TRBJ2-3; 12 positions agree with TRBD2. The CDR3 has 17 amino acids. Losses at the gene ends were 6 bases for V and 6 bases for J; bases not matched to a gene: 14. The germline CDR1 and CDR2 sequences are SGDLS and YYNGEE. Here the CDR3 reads CASNSEILAGGRDTQYF. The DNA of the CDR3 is TGTGCCAGCAACTCAGAAATCCTAGCGGGGGGGCGTGATACGCAGTATTTT.

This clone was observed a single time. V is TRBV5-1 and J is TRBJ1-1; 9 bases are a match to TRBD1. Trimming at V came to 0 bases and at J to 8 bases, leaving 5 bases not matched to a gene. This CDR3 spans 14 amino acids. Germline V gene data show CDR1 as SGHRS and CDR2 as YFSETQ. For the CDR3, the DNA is TGCGCCAGCAGCTTGGGGTCCGGGACAGGGGAAGCTTTCTTT. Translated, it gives CASSLGSGTGEAFF.

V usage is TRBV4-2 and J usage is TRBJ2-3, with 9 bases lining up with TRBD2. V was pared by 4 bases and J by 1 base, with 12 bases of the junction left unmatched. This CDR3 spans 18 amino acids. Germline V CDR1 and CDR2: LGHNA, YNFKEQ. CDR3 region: CASSPRARRGGRTDTQYF. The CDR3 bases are TGTGCCAGCAGCCCCCGAGCGCGGCGGGGGGGCCGCACAGATACGCAGTATTTT.

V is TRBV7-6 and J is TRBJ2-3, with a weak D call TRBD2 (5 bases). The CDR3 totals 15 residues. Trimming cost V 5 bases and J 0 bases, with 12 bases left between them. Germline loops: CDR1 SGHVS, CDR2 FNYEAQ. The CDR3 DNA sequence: TGTGCCAGCAGCGCGAGCGGTATTAGCACAGATACGCAGTATTTT. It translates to CASSASGISTDTQYF.

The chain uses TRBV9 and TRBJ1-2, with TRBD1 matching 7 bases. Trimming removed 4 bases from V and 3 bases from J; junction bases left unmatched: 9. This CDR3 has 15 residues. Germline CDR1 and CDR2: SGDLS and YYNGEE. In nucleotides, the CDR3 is TGTGCCAGCAGCCTGGTAGGCAGGGGGGACTATGGCTACACCTTC. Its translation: CASSLVGRGDYGYTF.

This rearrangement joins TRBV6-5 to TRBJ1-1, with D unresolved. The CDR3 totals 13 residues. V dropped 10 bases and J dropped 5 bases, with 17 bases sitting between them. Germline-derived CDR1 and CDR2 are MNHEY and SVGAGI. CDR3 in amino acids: CAITPRVWTEAFF. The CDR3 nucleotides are TGTGCCATAACACCCCGGGTATGGACTGAAGCTTTCTTT.

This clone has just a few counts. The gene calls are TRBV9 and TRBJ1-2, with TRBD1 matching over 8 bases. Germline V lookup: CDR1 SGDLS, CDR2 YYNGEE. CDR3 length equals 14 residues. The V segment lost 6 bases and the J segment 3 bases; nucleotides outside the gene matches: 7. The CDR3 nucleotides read TGTGCCAGCAAAAAGGGACAGGACCACTATGGCTACACCTTC. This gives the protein CASKKGQDHYGYTF.

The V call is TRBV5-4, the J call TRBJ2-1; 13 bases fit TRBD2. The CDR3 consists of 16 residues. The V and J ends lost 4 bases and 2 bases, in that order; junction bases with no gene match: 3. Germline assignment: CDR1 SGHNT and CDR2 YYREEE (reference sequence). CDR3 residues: CASSRTSGGPYNEQFF. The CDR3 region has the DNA TGTGCCAGCAGCCGGACTAGCGGGGGCCCCTACAATGAGCAGTTCTTC.

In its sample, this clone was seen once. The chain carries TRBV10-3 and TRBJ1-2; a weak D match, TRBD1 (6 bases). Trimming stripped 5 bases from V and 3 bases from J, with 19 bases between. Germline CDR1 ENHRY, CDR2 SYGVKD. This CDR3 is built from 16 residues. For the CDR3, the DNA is TGTGCCATCAGTCCACCACGGGGGGCCAGGGACTATGGCTACACCTTC. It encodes CAISPPRGARDYGYTF.

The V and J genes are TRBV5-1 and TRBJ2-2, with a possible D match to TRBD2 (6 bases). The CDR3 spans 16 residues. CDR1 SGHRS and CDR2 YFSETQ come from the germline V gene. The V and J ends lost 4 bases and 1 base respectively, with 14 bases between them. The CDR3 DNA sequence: TGCGCCAGCAGCCTACATAGCGGAGAGAACACCGGGGAGCTGTTTTTT. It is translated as CASSLHSGENTGELFF.

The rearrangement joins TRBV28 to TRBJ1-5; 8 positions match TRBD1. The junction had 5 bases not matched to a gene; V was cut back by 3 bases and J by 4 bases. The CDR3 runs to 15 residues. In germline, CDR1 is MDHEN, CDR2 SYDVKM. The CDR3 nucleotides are TGTGCCAGCAGTTTCATCCACAGGGGGAATCAGCCCCAGCATTTT. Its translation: CASSFIHRGNQPQHF.

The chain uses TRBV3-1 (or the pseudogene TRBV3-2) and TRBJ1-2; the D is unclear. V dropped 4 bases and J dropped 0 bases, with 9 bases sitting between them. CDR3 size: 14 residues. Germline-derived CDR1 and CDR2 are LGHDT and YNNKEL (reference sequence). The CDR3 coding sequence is TGTGCCAGCAGCCCCCCCGGGGCTAACTATGGCTACACCTTC. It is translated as CASSPPGANYGYTF.

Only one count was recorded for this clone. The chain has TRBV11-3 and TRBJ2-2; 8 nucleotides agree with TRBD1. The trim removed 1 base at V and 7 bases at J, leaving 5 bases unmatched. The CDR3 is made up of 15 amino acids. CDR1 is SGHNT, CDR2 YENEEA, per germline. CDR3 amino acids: CASSLGQGAVGELFF. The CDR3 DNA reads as TGTGCCAGCAGCTTAGGGCAGGGGGCAGTCGGGGAGCTGTTTTTT.

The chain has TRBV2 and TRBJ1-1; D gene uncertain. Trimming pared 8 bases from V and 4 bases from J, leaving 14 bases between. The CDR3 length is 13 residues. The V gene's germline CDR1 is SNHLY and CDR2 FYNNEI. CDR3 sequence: CASSSSEGTEAFF. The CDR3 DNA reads TGTGCCAGCTCTTCGAGTGAGGGCACTGAAGCTTTCTTT.

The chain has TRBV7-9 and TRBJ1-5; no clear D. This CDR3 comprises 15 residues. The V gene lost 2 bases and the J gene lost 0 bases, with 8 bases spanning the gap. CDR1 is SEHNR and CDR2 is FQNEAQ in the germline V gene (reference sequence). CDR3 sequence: CASSLMGSSNQPQHF. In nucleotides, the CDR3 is TGTGCCAGCAGCTTAATGGGCAGTAGCAATCAGCCCCAGCATTTT.